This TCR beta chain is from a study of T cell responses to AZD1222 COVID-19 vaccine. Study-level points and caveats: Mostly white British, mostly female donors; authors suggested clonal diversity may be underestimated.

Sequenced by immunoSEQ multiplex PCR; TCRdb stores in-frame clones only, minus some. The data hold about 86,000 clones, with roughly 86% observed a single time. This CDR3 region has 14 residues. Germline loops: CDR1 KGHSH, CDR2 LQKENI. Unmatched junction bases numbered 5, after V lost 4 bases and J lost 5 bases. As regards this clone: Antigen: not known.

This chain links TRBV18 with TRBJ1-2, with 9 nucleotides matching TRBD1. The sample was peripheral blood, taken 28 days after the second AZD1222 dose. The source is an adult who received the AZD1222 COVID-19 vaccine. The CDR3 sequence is CASSHDGTGYGYTF. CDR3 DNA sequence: TGTGCCAGCTCACACGACGGGACAGGGTATGGCTACACCTTC.